This T cell receptor (beta chain) was obtained from a study of human T cells and chemical hapten exposure. Findings of the study overall: In the PT1 data, expanded TCR counts showed a positive correlation with patch test score.

Per the original methods: Samples held a median of roughly 100,000 TCRs, range roughly 20,000–700,000. TCRdb recomputed calls from the RACE reads with MiXCR, one row per CDR3 protein. Clone size and V and J calls follow TCRdb, not the original study. In the table there are 35,000 to 55,000 distinct CDR3 sequences, approximately 10% of which are singletons. This clonotype has at least ten counts. As yet, its antigen is unknown. The time point is: patch test 2, 6 weeks after DPC sensitization. Described treatment: therapeutic diphenylcyclopropenone sensitization with weekly scalp DPC. Someone pulled total RNA out of unfractionated whole blood. CDR3 length: 17 residues. Trimming removed 1 base from V and 1 base from J, with 14 bases in between. Germline V CDR1 and CDR2: SEHNR, FQNEAQ (reference sequence).

The input for sequencing was whole blood, taken in connection with sensitization to the hapten diphenylcyclopropenone (DPC). The clonotype originates from a woman under 40 with alopecia areata. Some clones in this sample may be carry-over from other donors' samples. This chain uses TRBV7-9 with TRBJ1-3; the D is unclear. CDR3 sequence reads: CASSLGAGTPSGNTIYF. The DNA for the CDR3 is TGTGCCAGCAGCTTAGGTGCCGGAACCCCATCTGGAAACACCATATATTTT.